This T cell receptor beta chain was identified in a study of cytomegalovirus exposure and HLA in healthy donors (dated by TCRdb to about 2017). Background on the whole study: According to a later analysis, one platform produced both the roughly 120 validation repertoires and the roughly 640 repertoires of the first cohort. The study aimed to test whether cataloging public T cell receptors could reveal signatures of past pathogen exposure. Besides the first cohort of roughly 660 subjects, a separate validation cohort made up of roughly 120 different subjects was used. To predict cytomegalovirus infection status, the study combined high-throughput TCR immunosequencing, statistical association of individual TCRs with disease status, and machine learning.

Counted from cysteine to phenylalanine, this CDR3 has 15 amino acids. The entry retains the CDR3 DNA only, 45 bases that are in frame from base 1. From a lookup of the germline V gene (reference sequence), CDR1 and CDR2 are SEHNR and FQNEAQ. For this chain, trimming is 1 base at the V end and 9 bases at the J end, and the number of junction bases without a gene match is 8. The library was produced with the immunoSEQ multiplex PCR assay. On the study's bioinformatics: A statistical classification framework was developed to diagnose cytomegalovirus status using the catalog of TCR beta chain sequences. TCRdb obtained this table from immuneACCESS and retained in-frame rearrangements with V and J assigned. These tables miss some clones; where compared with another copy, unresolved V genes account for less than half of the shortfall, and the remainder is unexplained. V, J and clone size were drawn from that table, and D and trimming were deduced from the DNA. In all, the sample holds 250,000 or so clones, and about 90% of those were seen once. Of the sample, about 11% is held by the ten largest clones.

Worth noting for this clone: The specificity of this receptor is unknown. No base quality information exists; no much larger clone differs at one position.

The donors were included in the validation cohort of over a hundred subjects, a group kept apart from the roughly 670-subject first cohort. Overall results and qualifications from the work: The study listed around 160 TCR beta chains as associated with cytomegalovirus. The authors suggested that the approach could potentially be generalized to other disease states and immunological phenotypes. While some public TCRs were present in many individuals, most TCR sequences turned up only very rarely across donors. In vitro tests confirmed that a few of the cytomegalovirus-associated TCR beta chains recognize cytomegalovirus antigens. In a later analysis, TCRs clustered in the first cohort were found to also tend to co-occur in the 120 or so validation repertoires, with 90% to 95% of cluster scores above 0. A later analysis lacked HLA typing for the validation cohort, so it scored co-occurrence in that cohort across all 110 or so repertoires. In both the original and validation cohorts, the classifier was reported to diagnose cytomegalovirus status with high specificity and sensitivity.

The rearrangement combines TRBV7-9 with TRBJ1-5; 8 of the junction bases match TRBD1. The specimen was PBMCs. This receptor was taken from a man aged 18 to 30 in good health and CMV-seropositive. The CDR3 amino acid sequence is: CASSLGTGSHWPQHF. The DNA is TGTGCCAGCAGCTTAGGGACAGGGAGCCATTGGCCCCAGCATTTT.